The next 8 T cell receptor beta chains were all read from a single sample in a study of T cell responses to AZD1222 COVID-19 vaccine. TCRdb keeps only in-frame clones here, not all; method: immunoSEQ multiplex PCR. This sample carries around 100,000 clones, about 86% of them seen once, and the ten largest clones take roughly 9%. The sample consisted of peripheral blood, taken on day 0 of AZD1222 vaccination. Receptors were obtained from an adult in good health.

The rearrangement uses TRBV4-2 and TRBJ2-3, with 9 bases lining up with TRBD2. The CDR3 has 16 residues. J gave up 4 bases and V 5 bases, and 10 bases lay outside the gene matches. From germline, CDR1 is LGHNA and CDR2 YNFKEQ. Here the CDR3 DNA reads TGTGCCAGCAGCGTCCGCGGGGGGGCCATTGCAGATACGCAGTATTTT. It codes for CASSVRGGAIADTQYF.

The V gene is TRBV6-5, the J gene TRBJ1-5; 8 nucleotides agree with TRBD1. Germline loops: CDR1 MNHEY, CDR2 SVGAGI. The trim removed 4 bases at V and 0 bases at J, leaving 5 bases unmatched. The CDR3 consists of 16 residues. The CDR3 protein is CASSSPGGYSNQPQHF. The CDR3 DNA reads TGTGCCAGCAGTTCTCCAGGGGGCTATAGCAATCAGCCCCAGCATTTT.

V is TRBV18 and J is TRBJ2-5; D remains unclear. The length of the CDR3 is 15 residues. The ends were cut back, 0 bases at V and 7 bases at J, with 15 bases in the middle. CDR1 is KGHSH, CDR2 LQKENI, per germline. The DNA for the CDR3 is TGTGCCAGCTCACCACCGGGATGGCCCCTAGTGACCCAGTACTTC. Translating gives CASSPPGWPLVTQYF.

The chain has TRBV18 and TRBJ2-7; 9 nucleotides align to TRBD1. CDR1 is KGHSH, CDR2 LQKENI, per germline. This CDR3 is built from 16 residues. V lost 0 bases, J lost 4 bases, and 7 bases stayed unmatched. The DNA for the CDR3 is TGTGCCAGCTCACCACCGAGTACAGGGGGCTATTACGAGCAGTACTTC. Translating gives CASSPPSTGGYYEQYF.

V gene TRBV5-4 combines with J gene TRBJ2-1; no reliable D call. Germline assignment: CDR1 SGHNT and CDR2 YYREEE (reference sequence). This CDR3 has 15 amino acids. The V end lost 0 bases, the J end lost 0 bases, and 7 bases lay between the germline ends. The CDR3 here is CASSLDSGSYNEQFF. CDR3 DNA sequence: TGTGCCAGCAGCTTGGACAGTGGCTCCTACAATGAGCAGTTCTTC.

This clone has only a few counts. V is TRBV6-4 and J is TRBJ2-1; no clear D. This CDR3 has 15 amino acids. Trimming cost V 2 bases and J 0 bases, with 8 bases left between them. CDR1 is MRHNA and CDR2 is SNTAGT in the germline V gene. CDR3 bases: TGTGCCAGCAGTGACACGGATAGCTCCTACAATGAGCAGTTCTTC. Amino acids: CASSDTDSSYNEQFF.

This clone was observed a handful of times. The V gene is TRBV4-1, the J gene TRBJ1-5; no clear D. V was cut by 4 bases and J by 3 bases, with 7 bases left in between. Looked up from germline, CDR1 is MGHRA and CDR2 is YSYEKL. The CDR3 totals 13 residues. The CDR3 DNA is TGCGCCAGCAGCCCAGGAAACAATCAGCCCCAGCATTTT. This gives the protein CASSPGNNQPQHF.

Here the CDR3 DNA reads TGTGCCAGCTCACCAGGGACGGAGCTTGAAGCTTTCTTT. Translating gives CASSPGTELEAFF. The chain has TRBV18 and TRBJ1-1, with D tentatively TRBD1 (5 bases). This CDR3 is 13 amino acids long. Trimming cost V 2 bases and J 7 bases, with 11 bases left between them. Germline CDR1 KGHSH, CDR2 LQKENI.